The next 10 T cell receptor beta chains were all read from a single sample in a study of T cells in Graves' hyperthyroidism and ophthalmopathy. The TCR beta CDR3 regions underwent amplification using RNA transcripts as the source. A set of HTBI primers served as the primers for a first-round RT-PCR of the TCR CDR3. Each CDR3 protein gets one entry after TCRdb re-called the multiplex PCR reads with MiXCR. This sample has about 400,000 distinct CDR3 sequences, with approximately 15% found just once. The sequenced sample was blood. The origin of the receptors is a woman between 18 and 29 years old with Graves' hyperthyroidism.

This clonotype occurred many times. J is TRBJ2-3 and V is TRBV30; perhaps D is TRBD1 or TRBD2 (5 bases each). Trimming left V 0 bases short and J 7 bases short, with 20 bases between. The CDR3 contains 16 residues. The V gene's germline CDR1 is GTSNPN and CDR2 SVGIG (reference sequence). The CDR3 DNA is TGTGCCTGGAGTGTATTCCAGACGGGACCCATCCATACGCAGTATTTT. This translates into CAWSVFQTGPIHTQYF.

The rearrangement uses TRBV3-1 and TRBJ1-1, with a tentative D call TRBD1 (6 bases). Germline CDR1 reads LGHDT; CDR2 reads YNNKEL (reference sequence). V was trimmed by 3 bases and J by 1 base, leaving 6 bases between them. The CDR3 is 13 residues long. The CDR3 DNA follows: TGTGCCAGCAGCCAGGGGGCGAACACTGAAGCTTTCTTT. Amino acids: CASSQGANTEAFF.

This clonotype was picked up many times. The chain combines TRBV4-2 with TRBJ1-1, with D possibly TRBD1 on 6 matching bases. The germline V gene has CDR1 LGHNA and CDR2 YNFKEQ. The ends were cut back, 0 bases at V and 0 bases at J, with 8 bases in the middle. The CDR3 is 15 residues long. The CDR3: CASSQEGHLNTEAFF. The CDR3 DNA reads TGTGCCAGCAGCCAAGAGGGACACTTGAACACTGAAGCTTTCTTT.

There are many counts of this clonotype. V usage is TRBV3-1 and J usage is TRBJ1-1; D may be TRBD1 (5 bases). The V end was cut by 5 bases, the J end by 1 base, with 23 bases between. The germline gives CDR1 LGHDT, CDR2 YNNKEL (reference sequence). This CDR3 comprises 18 residues. CDR3 sequence: CASSADWQTGASNTEAFF. DNA for the CDR3: TGTGCCAGCAGCGCAGATTGGCAGACCGGGGCCTCGAACACTGAAGCTTTCTTT.

This clonotype came up many times. The chain carries TRBV15 and TRBJ2-7, with D possibly being TRBD1 (5 bases). The V end was cut by 0 bases, the J end by 2 bases, with 8 bases between. The CDR3 extends over 14 amino acids. Per the germline V gene, CDR1 is LNHNV and CDR2 is YYDKDF (reference sequence). CDR3 sequence reads: CATSRDQGPYEQYF. The CDR3, as DNA: TGTGCCACCAGCAGAGATCAGGGCCCCTACGAGCAGTACTTC. The full variable domain, its missing parts supplied by reference TRBV15 and TRBJ2-7, is DAMVIQNPRYQVTQFGKPVTLSCSQTLNHNVMYWYQQKSSQAPKLLFHYYDKDFNNEADTPDNFQSRRPNTSFCFLDIRSPGLGDTAMYLCATSRDQGPYEQYFGPGTRLTVT.

This chain's CDR3 is CAISDPRGQGTGELFF. The CDR3 DNA reads as TGTGCCATCAGTGACCCCCGGGGACAGGGTACCGGGGAGCTGTTTTTT. V gene TRBV10-3 combines with J gene TRBJ2-2; 9 nucleotides agree with TRBD1. V lost 3 bases, J lost 5 bases, and 7 bases stayed unmatched. This CDR3 region has 16 residues. Germline loops: CDR1 ENHRY, CDR2 SYGVKD.

This CDR3 reads CASGQGRRETQYF. In DNA, the CDR3 is TGCGCCAGCGGACAGGGAAGAAGGGAGACCCAGTACTTC. The rearrangement uses TRBV4-1 and TRBJ2-5; 8 positions match TRBD1. V shed 8 bases and J 5 bases; nucleotides not matched to a gene: 7. The CDR3 contains 13 residues. Germline CDR1 MGHRA, CDR2 YSYEKL.

This clonotype was counted at least ten times. The J gene is TRBJ1-2, the V gene TRBV20-1, with D hard to call. Trimming removed 1 base at V and 2 bases at J, with 20 bases between. The germline CDR1 and CDR2 sequences are DFQATT and SNEGSKA (reference sequence). The CDR3 contains 17 residues. The CDR3 spells CSARGPTGAGRNYGYTF. Here the CDR3 DNA reads TGCAGTGCTAGAGGACCAACTGGCGCTGGTAGGAACTATGGCTACACCTTC.

This clonotype was recorded a few times. The V and J genes are TRBV27 and TRBJ2-4; TRBD2 matches 9 bases. Germline V lookup: CDR1 MNHEY, CDR2 SMNVEV (reference sequence). J gave up 7 bases and V 0 bases, and 10 bases lay outside the gene matches. This CDR3 is 17 amino acids long. The CDR3 nucleotides are TGTGCCAGCAGTTTATCGTCGGGTAGCGGGAGATCGAACATTCAGTACTTC. It is translated as CASSLSSGSGRSNIQYF.

Only a few counts were recorded for this clonotype. The V and J genes are TRBV19 and TRBJ1-1; weak D call: TRBD1 (5 bases). The CDR3 has 14 amino acids. V was clipped by 6 bases and J by 1 base, with 12 bases between them. Germline-derived CDR1 and CDR2 are LNHDA and SQIVND (reference sequence). The CDR3 here is CASRTGGKNTEAFF. CDR3 sequence (DNA): TGTGCCAGTAGGACCGGGGGTAAGAACACTGAAGCTTTCTTT. Full variable domain (missing parts from reference TRBV19 and TRBJ1-1): DGGITQSPKYLFRKEGQNVTLSCEQNLNHDAMYWYRQDPGQGLRLIYYSQIVNDFQKGDIAEGYSVSREKKESFPLTVTSAQKNPTAFYLCASRTGGKNTEAFFGQGTRLTVV.